The subject of this entry is one T cell receptor beta chain. This sample was included in a study of cytomegalovirus exposure and HLA in healthy donors. Whole-study context: For the approximately 360 genotyped donors, 75% to 90% fell within the Caucasian-associated ancestry cluster.

Primers for the PCR totalled 60 Vbeta and 13 Jbeta. TCRdb keeps only in-frame clones here, not all; method: immunoSEQ multiplex PCR. The table includes approximately 170,000 clones, about two thirds detected once. The CDR3 is 16 amino acids. CDR1 and CDR2 (germline): MNHNY, SVGAGI (reference sequence). Between the trimmed V and J ends, which lost 6 bases and 4 bases, there was a span of 20 bases. The chain carries TRBV6-6 and TRBJ2-3; D perhaps matches TRBD2 (6 bases). The sequenced sample was PBMCs. The TCR comes from a young woman in good health and CMV-seropositive. The chain's CDR3 is CASSFISGPTPDTQYF. Written as DNA, the CDR3 is TGTGCCAGCAGCTTCATTAGCGGACCTACCCCAGATACGCAGTATTTT.